The TCR beta chain under discussion was sequenced for a study of neurological immune-mediated disorders. The study, taken as a whole, reports: Phylogenetic grouping placed 18 of 34 multiple sclerosis patients' repertoires in one related-CDR3 cluster, a possible signature.

This clonotype was observed many times. Its antigen is unknown. cDNA was made by 5'RACE with 10-nucleotide random UMIs. MiXCR was run by TCRdb on the 5' RACE reads, yielding one entry per CDR3 protein. The data show about 70,000 distinct CDR3 sequences, 2.5% to 4% seen once. Sequencing input: PBMCs. The TCR sequence derives from a woman aged 45-65 years with multiple sclerosis.

The CDR3 DNA is TGTGCCACCAGCAGACTCACCGGGACAGGGGATATTACGTTCTTC. It translates to CATSRLTGTGDITFF. J is TRBJ2-1 and V is TRBV15, with 10 bases that match TRBD1. V dropped 2 bases and J dropped 15; count of bases not matched to a gene: 13. CDR1 LNHNV and CDR2 YYDKDF come from the germline V gene (reference sequence). The CDR3 covers 15 residues. The full variable domain, its missing parts supplied by reference TRBV15 and TRBJ2-1, is DAMVIQNPRYQVTQFGKPVTLSCSQTLNHNVMYWYQQKSSQAPKLLFHYYDKDFNNEADTPDNFQSRRPNTSFCFLDIRSPGLGDTAMYLCATSRLTGTGDITFFGPGTRLTVL.